This TCR beta chain originates from a study of control samples from healthy donors and cancer patients (TCRdb year 2020). Receptors were amplified or captured by the immunoSEQ multiplex PCR assay. The table comes from immuneACCESS by way of TCRdb, which keeps in-frame sequences with V and J called. Part of the clones is missing from these tables; in studies checked, under half for an unresolved V gene and the rest for unknown reasons. This sample is represented by about 75,000 clones; around four fifths of them were singletons. In total, the top ten clones hold more than 13% of the sample. The germline V and J ends show losses of 5 bases and 4 bases respectively, and no gene match explains 7 bases of the junction. Per the germline V gene, LGHNA is the CDR1 and YSLEER is the CDR2. From the cysteine up to the phenylalanine, the CDR3 has a length of 15 residues. Of the read, only the CDR3 DNA is kept; its 45 bases are in frame from base 1.

Comments on this clone: No cognate antigen has been identified for it. Nothing much larger sits one base from this clone, and base qualities are not available.

The TCR originated in a man between 45 and 60 years old in good health. Recombination joined TRBV4-3 with TRBJ1-1, and 10 bases in between align with TRBD1. Material: blood. The CDR3 protein is CASSEGTGASTEAFF. Here is the DNA: TGCGCCAGCAGCGAGGGGACAGGGGCGAGCACTGAAGCTTTCTTT.